This T cell receptor (beta chain) was sequenced during a study of CD8 T cells in ankylosing spondylitis. This clonotype was recorded many times. A quantitative 5'-RACE method, one with molecular barcodes, was used to make TCR beta libraries. TCRdb re-called the 5' RACE reads through MiXCR, storing one row per CDR3 protein. This table has fewer than 200,000 distinct CDR3 sequences, approximately 10% appearing once. The V segment lost 7 bases and the J segment 2 bases; nucleotides outside the gene matches: 13. The CDR3 spans 17 residues. CDR1 and CDR2 from the germline V gene are MNHEY and SMNVEV (reference sequence).

The chain links TRBV27 to TRBJ2-1; 8 bases align to TRBD2. The receptor was isolated from a female donor with ankylosing spondylitis or in good health (not recorded which). The sequenced sample was blood, either unsorted or a sorted T cell fraction (not recorded which). The CDR3 nucleotides are TGTGCCAGCAAGGCTCTAGGTGCGACTAGCGCCTACAATGAGCAGTTCTTC. It encodes CASKALGATSAYNEQFF.